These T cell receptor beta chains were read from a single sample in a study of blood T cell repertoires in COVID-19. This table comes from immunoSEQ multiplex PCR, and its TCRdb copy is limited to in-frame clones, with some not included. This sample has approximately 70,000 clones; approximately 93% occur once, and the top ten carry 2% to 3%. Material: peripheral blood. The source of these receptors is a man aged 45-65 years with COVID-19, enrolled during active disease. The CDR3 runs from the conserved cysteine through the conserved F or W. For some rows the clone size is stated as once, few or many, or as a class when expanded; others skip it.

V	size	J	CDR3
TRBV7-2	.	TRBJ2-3	CASSLISSGTDTQYF
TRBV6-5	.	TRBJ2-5	CASNHPSGRKETQYF
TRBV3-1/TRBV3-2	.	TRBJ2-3	CASSQETSGLDTQYF
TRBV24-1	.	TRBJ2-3	CATSDPTQGKDTQYF
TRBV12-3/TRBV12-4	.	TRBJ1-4	CASRRQGAEKLFF
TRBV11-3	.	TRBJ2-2	CASSLDRNTGELFF
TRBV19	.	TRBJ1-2	CASSIPRVGENGYTF
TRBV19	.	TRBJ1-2	CASSPPGGTPARGYTF
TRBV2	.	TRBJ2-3	CASSEALAGGADTQYF
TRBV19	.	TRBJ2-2	CASGAGANTGELFF
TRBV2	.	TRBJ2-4	CASMLDIGRNIQYF
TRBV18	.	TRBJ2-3	CASSPPQRGTDTQYF
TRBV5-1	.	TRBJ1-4	CASSEGTGVREKLFF
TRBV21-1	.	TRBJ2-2	CASSKARVTGELFF
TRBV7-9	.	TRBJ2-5	CASSLGGASGRTRETQYF
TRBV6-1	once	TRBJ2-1	CASSEMGLAYEQFF
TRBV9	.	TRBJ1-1	CASSAGVNTEAFF
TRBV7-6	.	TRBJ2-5	CASSLQGVETQYF
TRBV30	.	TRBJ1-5	CAWSVAPQQPQHF
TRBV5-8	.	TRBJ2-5	CASSLGQGLVGETQYF
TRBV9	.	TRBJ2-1	CASSISSRLSNEQFF